The clone carrying this TCR beta chain was counted only a few times. Its antigen remains unidentified. Amplification yielded TCR beta CDR3 regions, with RNA transcripts as the source. The study used the HTBI primer set for a first-round RT-PCR of the TCR CDR3. TCRdb passed the multiplex PCR reads through MiXCR, listing each CDR3 protein once. The repertoire consists of hundreds of thousands of distinct CDR3 sequences, with approximately 25% occurring once and the leading ten covering around 70%. This sample was taken from a study of T cells in Graves' hyperthyroidism and ophthalmopathy. Study-level points and caveats: Separating ophthalmopathy from stable hyperthyroidism was achieved by a 13 V-J model.

The germline V and J ends were trimmed by 1 base and 2 bases, with 7 bases remaining between them. Germline CDR1 and CDR2: SGHTA and FQGNSA. This CDR3 spans 14 amino acids. Graves' hyperthyroidism showing no ophthalmopathy progression within 18 months was considered stable. Patients were excluded for uncontrolled infection, other autoimmune disease, pregnancy or lactation. In making diagnoses, clinical symptoms, serum thyroxine and TRAb, thyroid ultrasound and orbital computed tomography were all used. J is TRBJ2-3 and V is TRBV7-2; D is unclear. This clonotype was obtained from a man between 50 and 59 years old with Graves' hyperthyroidism. The sample comprised blood. This CDR3 is CASSLGGTTDTQYF. The CDR3 bases are TGTGCCAGCAGCTTAGGCGGAACCACAGATACGCAGTATTTT.